This T cell receptor (beta chain) was sequenced for a study of regulatory T cells in long-lasting Graves disease. General observations from the study: TRBV28 was favored in persistent disease, as were TRBJ1-2 and TRBJ2-5.

Between the trimmed V and J ends, which lost 2 bases and 4 bases, there was a span of 11 bases. This CDR3 comprises 13 residues. The germline V gene encodes CDR1 GTSNPN and CDR2 SVGIG (reference sequence). In the case of this clonotype: Its antigen remains unknown.

The time point denotes: newly diagnosed GD, antithyroid drugs for less than 3 months. Isolated PBMC RNA provided the starting material for the TCR library. Arm-PCR of CDR3 regions and iRepertoire HTBI primers were used to build TCR beta libraries. TCRdb used MiXCR to reprocess the multiplex PCR reads, holding one entry per CDR3 protein. The data hold 500,000 or so distinct CDR3 sequences, with 11% to 15% observed a single time. The sample also formed part of further work on T cells in Graves' hyperthyroidism and ophthalmopathy. That source reports: The model predicted ophthalmopathy a median approximately 6 months before onset.

The receptor was isolated from a woman aged 45-65 years with Graves disease. The gene calls are TRBV30 and TRBJ2-5; no clear D. The input for sequencing was peripheral blood mononuclear cells (PBMCs), taken at new diagnosis, from a patient treated with antithyroid drugs. The CDR3 sequence is CAWSPLVGETQYF. CDR3 sequence (DNA): TGTGCCTGGAGTCCCCTCGTGGGAGAGACCCAGTACTTC.